The clone carrying this TCR beta chain ranks as medium-sized (0.01 to 0.1%). Its antigen remains unidentified. The J segment lost 0 bases and the V segment lost 0 bases, leaving 5 bases of the junction unmatched. CDR1 SGHAT and CDR2 FQNNGV come from the germline V gene. The CDR3 is made up of 16 amino acids. This entry comes from a study of circulating CD8 cells and anti-PD-1 response in melanoma. Turning to the study itself: About 55% of the 13 melanoma patients received first-line anti-PD-1 therapy.

The study's findings and limits: Subset repertoires were largely private at M1, with under 7% shared. Diversity ranked highest in DNEG and lowest in TIGIT subsets. Peptide assays on expanded sorted subsets replaced tumor-based reactivity testing.

Live CD3+CD8+TCRalphabeta+ cells were sorted into four subsets by PD-1 and/or TIGIT. The QIAseq Immune Repertoire TCR panel built the libraries from around 15 ng of total RNA. TCRdb reprocessed the reads with MiXCR, giving one entry per CDR3 protein. The sample records 450 to 600 distinct CDR3 sequences, approximately 7.9% being singletons. The sample was CD8+ T cells from PBMCs, taken at baseline or after one month of anti-PD-1 therapy (not recorded which). The chain recombines TRBV11-2 with TRBJ2-7; 7 nucleotides line up with TRBD2. This clonotype was obtained from a human donor with melanoma. The CDR3 nucleotides are TGTGCCAGCAGCTTAGATCTCAGCGGGGACTCCTACGAGCAGTACTTC. Amino acids: CASSLDLSGDSYEQYF. Based on the CDR3 plus reference TRBV11-2 and TRBJ2-7, the full variable domain is EAGVAQSPRYKIIEKRQSVAFWCNPISGHATLYWYQQILGQGPKLLIQFQNNGVVDDSQLPKDRFSAERLKGVDSTLKIQPAKLEDSAVYLCASSLDLSGDSYEQYFGPGTRLTVT.